The TCR beta chain under discussion was sequenced for a study of human T cells and chemical hapten exposure. Study-level information: TCR yields differed between samples (mainly from small differences in pooled library volume). Regarding the study as a whole: DPC sensitization produced no change in TCRs with frequency above 1 in 1000.

The germline V gene has CDR1 MNHEY and CDR2 SVGEGT. V shed 4 bases, J shed 3 bases, and the junction held 11 bases outside the gene matches. This CDR3 is built from 17 residues. The table lists this clonotype with a few counts. The antigen is unknown. Library construction involved attaching unique molecular identifiers to individual cDNA molecules, which allowed quantitative, reproducible TCR counting. TCRdb processed the RACE reads anew with MiXCR; each CDR3 protein has one entry. This table holds 50,000 or so distinct CDR3 sequences, approximately 4.8% found once. The time point was: healthy volunteer bleed at 2 weeks. The template was total RNA from unfractionated whole blood.

Sequencing was done on a sample of whole blood. This chain uses TRBV6-2 or TRBV6-3 with TRBJ1-5, with 8 bases lining up with TRBD1. This receptor was identified in a human donor in good health. Some clones in this sample may be carry-over from other donors' samples. CDR3 nucleotides: TGTGCCAGCAGTTCCCTGGGGCAGGGGGCGACCAATCAGCCCCAGCATTTT. Its protein product is CASSSLGQGATNQPQHF.